A single sample gave rise to the 29 T cell receptor beta chains below, sequenced in a study of early T cells in non-severe SARS-CoV-2 infection. TCRdb re-called the 5' RACE reads through MiXCR, storing one row per CDR3 protein. This sample has 60,000 to 75,000 distinct CDR3 sequences, with around 13% found just once. This specimen consisted of whole blood, obtained at baseline. These receptor sequences come from an adult who was a healthcare worker with PCR-confirmed SARS-CoV-2 infection or an uninfected control (not recorded which).

The gene calls are TRBV27 and TRBJ1-1; D remains unclear. V lost 6 bases to trimming and J lost 4 bases, with 12 bases between them. Germline loops: CDR1 MNHEY, CDR2 SMNVEV (reference sequence). The CDR3 consists of 13 residues. CDR3 sequence: CASRGWRATEAFF. The CDR3 DNA reads as TGTGCCAGCAGAGGGTGGCGGGCCACTGAAGCTTTCTTT.

This clonotype appeared many times. The V gene is TRBV11-2, the J gene TRBJ2-3, with a weak D call TRBD1 (5 bases). V lost 3 bases to trimming and J lost 6 bases, with 10 bases between them. The CDR3 is 13 residues long. The germline gives CDR1 SGHAT, CDR2 FQNNGV. CDR3 amino acids: CASSLSQGDTQYF. Written as DNA, the CDR3 is TGTGCCAGCAGCTTGTCCCAGGGTGATACGCAGTATTTT.

The sample holds many counts of this clonotype. The chain links TRBV10-2 to TRBJ1-4; D may be TRBD1 (5 bases). V lost 6 bases, J lost 8 bases, and 13 bases lay in between. CDR1 WSHSY and CDR2 SAAADI come from the germline V gene. The CDR3 is made up of 13 amino acids. CDR3 region: CASRGGDSEKLFF. CDR3 coding DNA: TGCGCCAGCAGAGGAGGGGATAGCGAAAAACTGTTTTTT.

This clonotype has only a few counts. The rearrangement links TRBV28 to TRBJ1-1; D call uncertain. Trimming shortened V by 3 bases and J by 3 bases, and 11 bases separated the two germline ends. This CDR3 is 14 amino acids long. The V gene's germline CDR1 is MDHEN and CDR2 SYDVKM. CDR3 bases: TGTGCCAGCAGTTTGGAGATTCGGGACACTGAAGCTTTCTTT. Translating it yields CASSLEIRDTEAFF.

This clonotype was observed a handful of times. The chain is built from TRBV6-5 and TRBJ2-1, with TRBD2 identical over 11 bases. V lost 0 bases and J lost 8; bases outside the gene matches: 9. The CDR3 consists of 17 residues. The V gene's germline CDR1 is MNHEY and CDR2 SVGAGI. Here the CDR3 reads CASSYSPTSGVGDEQFF. The CDR3 bases are TGTGCCAGCAGTTACTCGCCGACTAGCGGGGTTGGCGATGAGCAGTTCTTC.

V usage is TRBV14 and J usage is TRBJ1-2; a possible D gene is TRBD1 (6 bases). Germline lookup yields CDR1 SGHDN and CDR2 FVKESK. The CDR3 runs to 13 residues. V lost 3 bases and J lost 7, with 12 bases in between. CDR3 protein: CASSHTTGFGYTF. Written as DNA, the CDR3 is TGTGCCAGCAGCCACACAACAGGGTTTGGCTACACCTTC.

The DNA of the CDR3 is TGTGCCAGCAGTCTCACAGGGACCGAGGGCGAGCAGTACTTC. Protein product: CASSLTGTEGEQYF. This chain joins TRBV12-3 or TRBV12-4 and TRBJ2-7, with D possibly TRBD1 on 6 matching bases. The CDR3 loop spans 14 amino acids. The V gene lost 5 bases and the J gene lost 6 bases, with 17 bases spanning the gap.

This clonotype was seen ten or more times. This chain uses TRBV12-3 or TRBV12-4 with TRBJ1-2; 12 bases map to TRBD1. The J segment lost 8 bases and the V segment lost 4 bases, leaving 17 bases of the junction unmatched. This CDR3 is built from 18 residues. CDR3 DNA: TGTGCCAGCAGTTCAGAAATCGGGACAGGGGGCGTAAGAAACGGCTACACCTTC. It encodes CASSSEIGTGGVRNGYTF.

This clonotype was picked up many times. The chain employs TRBV29-1 and TRBJ2-5; D is possibly TRBD1 (5 bases). The CDR3 sequence is 12 residues long. CDR1 and CDR2 from the germline V gene are SQVTM and ANQGSEA. Trimming stripped 4 bases from V and 5 bases from J, with 11 bases between. The CDR3 DNA reads TGCAGCGTTGGAACAGGACGGGAGACCCAGTACTTC. The encoded protein is CSVGTGRETQYF.

This clonotype was observed a handful of times. V gene TRBV11-2 combines with J gene TRBJ2-5; tentative D call: TRBD2 (6 bases). Trimming stripped 4 bases from V and 1 base from J, with 7 bases between. This CDR3 comprises 13 residues. Germline CDR1 reads SGHAT; CDR2 reads FQNNGV. The CDR3 DNA sequence: TGTGCCAGCAGCTGGAGGGTCCAAGAGACCCAGTACTTC. Its translation: CASSWRVQETQYF.

This chain links TRBV11-2 with TRBJ1-2, with D tentatively TRBD1 (5 bases). Germline V CDR1 and CDR2: SGHAT, FQNNGV. The CDR3 runs 13 residues. V was trimmed by 7 bases and J by 6 bases, leaving 15 bases between them. The CDR3 nucleotides are TGTGCCAGCAACTCAGGGAGGGTGAATGGCTACACCTTC. Translated, it gives CASNSGRVNGYTF.

This clonotype was counted only a few times. The chain has TRBV12-5 and TRBJ2-3; D remains unclear. Germline V gives CDR1 LGHNT, CDR2 FRNRAP. The V end was cut by 2 bases, the J end by 2 bases, with 8 bases between. The CDR3 is 14 amino acids. Here the CDR3 DNA reads TGTGCTAGTGGTTTGACTCGATACACAGATACGCAGTATTTT. Its protein product is CASGLTRYTDTQYF. Complete variable domain (other parts from reference TRBV12-5 and TRBJ2-3): DARVTQTPRHKVTEMGQEVTMRCQPILGHNTVFWYRQTMMQGLELLAYFRNRAPLDDSGMPKDRFSAEMPDATLATLKIQPSEPRDSAVYFCASGLTRYTDTQYFGPGTRLTVL.

This clonotype was detected only once. This may stem from a read error, because a much larger clone lies one nucleotide away. V is TRBV5-6 and J is TRBJ2-2, with D possibly being TRBD1 (5 bases). The V gene's germline CDR1 is SGHDT and CDR2 YYEEEE. This CDR3 has 18 amino acids. The germline V and J ends were trimmed by 2 bases and 5 bases, with 22 bases remaining between them. CDR3 bases: TGTGCCAGCAGCTTTCTCCAGAGCTCGCGACGGACAACCGGGGAGCTGTTTTTT. It specifies CASSFLQSSRRTTGELFF. Looking up the rest from reference TRBV5-6 and TRBJ2-2 gives the full variable domain: DAGVTQSPTHLIKTRGQQVTLRCSPKSGHDTVSWYQQALGQGPQFIFQYYEEEERQRGNFPDRFSGHQFPNYSSELNVNALLLGDSALYLCASSFLQSSRRTTGELFFGEGSRLTVL.

The rearrangement links TRBV10-3 to TRBJ2-1; 7 positions agree with TRBD1. V lost 6 bases to trimming and J lost 4 bases; unmatched junction nucleotides: 12. This CDR3 is 16 amino acids long. Germline V gene sequence: CDR1 ENHRY, CDR2 SYGVKD. CDR3 in amino acids: CAIRSAGTEVYNEQFF. CDR3 DNA sequence: TGTGCCATCAGGTCAGCCGGGACAGAAGTTTACAATGAGCAGTTCTTC.

V usage is TRBV2 and J usage is TRBJ1-3; perhaps TRBD1 as D (5 bases). Trimming stripped 2 bases from V and 7 bases from J, with 6 bases between. This CDR3 contains 12 residues. Germline-derived CDR1 and CDR2 are SNHLY and FYNNEI. CDR3 in amino acids: CASSEWGNTIYF. The CDR3 nucleotides are TGTGCCAGCAGTGAATGGGGGAACACCATATATTTT.

This clonotype was counted a single time. The CDR3 region has the DNA TGCAGTGCTTTAGACGGGGCAGCTGGCTACTGGAGAGGTGGAAACACCATATATTTT. Encoded protein: CSALDGAAGYWRGGNTIYF. The J gene is TRBJ1-3, the V gene TRBV20-1; weak D call: TRBD1 (5 bases). The germline CDR1 and CDR2 sequences are DFQATT and SNEGSKA (reference sequence). This CDR3 region has 19 residues. The V and J ends lost 5 bases and 3 bases respectively, with 29 bases between them.

There are a few counts of this clonotype. The genes are TRBV24-1 and TRBJ2-7, with a tentative D call TRBD2 (6 bases). The CDR3 has 15 residues. Germline V gives CDR1 KGHDR, CDR2 SFDVKD. The V end lost 3 bases, the J end lost 0 bases, and 11 bases lay between the germline ends. Here the CDR3 DNA reads TGTGCCACCAGTGATACCCGGGACTTCTCCTACGAGCAGTACTTC. It yields the protein CATSDTRDFSYEQYF.

This clonotype was found many times. The CDR3 reads CASSLGTISYNEQFF. The CDR3 DNA reads as TGTGCCAGCAGTTTGGGGACCATATCCTACAATGAGCAGTTCTTC. This chain links TRBV28 with TRBJ2-1; TRBD1 or TRBD2 may be the D gene (5 bases each). The CDR3 sequence is 15 residues long. Between the trimmed V and J ends, which lost 3 bases and 1 base, there was a span of 10 bases. The V gene's germline CDR1 is MDHEN and CDR2 SYDVKM.

As regards this clonotype: One junction end disagrees with the germline gene, perhaps due to a read error. This chain uses TRBV20-1 with TRBJ2-3; 10 bases are shared with TRBD2. CDR1 is DFQATT and CDR2 is SNEGSKA in the germline V gene (reference sequence). This CDR3 comprises 12 residues. The CDR3 is CRASGSADTQYF. The CDR3 DNA follows: TGCAGGGCTAGCGGGAGTGCAGATACGCAGTATTTT.

V and J are TRBV7-9 and TRBJ2-1; D is perhaps TRBD2 (6 bases). In germline, CDR1 is SEHNR, CDR2 FQNEAQ (reference sequence). This CDR3 contains 20 residues. V was cut by 4 bases and J by 0 bases, with 25 bases left in between. The CDR3 DNA follows: TGTGCCAGCAGCTCCCGGGACTCCCTTCGCCCCCTTGTCTCCTACAATGAGCAGTTCTTC. Encoded protein: CASSSRDSLRPLVSYNEQFF.

V and J are TRBV3-1 and TRBJ2-7, with D possibly matching TRBD2 (6 bases). Germline assignment: CDR1 LGHDT and CDR2 YNNKEL (reference sequence). V shed 0 bases and J shed 13 bases, with 13 bases lying between them. The CDR3 totals 12 residues. CDR3 DNA: TGTGCCAGCAGCCAAGATGCGCGGAGGGTTTACTTC. Translation: CASSQDARRVYF.

The chain uses TRBV7-2 and TRBJ2-1; 7 bases line up with TRBD1. There are 14 residues in the CDR3. Per germline, CDR1 SGHTA and CDR2 FQGNSA. The ends lost 2 bases at V and 8 bases at J; junction bases unmatched: 6. The CDR3 protein is CASSLRQGGDEQFF. The CDR3 DNA reads TGTGCCAGCAGCTTACGTCAAGGGGGCGATGAGCAGTTCTTC.

This clonotype was counted many times. The chain recombines TRBV6-4 with TRBJ2-2; 8 bases are shared with TRBD1. The CDR3 consists of 14 residues. V lost 3 bases to trimming and J lost 4 bases; unmatched junction nucleotides: 1. The germline gives CDR1 MRHNA, CDR2 SNTAGT. The CDR3 DNA reads TGTGCCAGCAGTGAACAGGGGGGCACCGGGGAGCTGTTTTTT. Its protein product is CASSEQGGTGELFF.

This clonotype was recorded at least ten times. The gene calls are TRBV6-6 and TRBJ1-2; tentative D call: TRBD1 (6 bases). Trimming stripped 11 bases from V and 4 bases from J, with 11 bases between. Germline-derived CDR1 and CDR2 are MNHNY and SVGAGI (reference sequence). CDR3 size: 11 residues. CDR3 region: CALGGLYGYTF. CDR3 nucleotide sequence: TGTGCCCTTGGGGGGCTCTATGGCTACACCTTC.

This chain uses TRBV11-2 with TRBJ2-1; no clear D. The CDR3 extends over 17 amino acids. Germline CDR1 SGHAT, CDR2 FQNNGV. The ends were cut back, 0 bases at V and 4 bases at J, with 16 bases in the middle. The CDR3 protein is CASSLDLRTRIYNEQFF. In DNA, the CDR3 is TGTGCCAGCAGCTTAGATCTTAGGACGAGGATTTACAATGAGCAGTTCTTC.

V gene TRBV2 combines with J gene TRBJ2-7; 7 bases are shared with TRBD2. This CDR3 is built from 13 residues. Germline lookup yields CDR1 SNHLY and CDR2 FYNNEI. V was pared by 8 bases and J by 3 bases, with 7 bases of the junction left unmatched. CDR3 in DNA: TGTGCCAGCGAGCGGGATAGCGGCTACGAGCAGTACTTC. It codes for CASERDSGYEQYF.

This clonotype was seen more than once but under ten times. The V and J genes are TRBV5-1 and TRBJ2-1; 11 positions agree with TRBD1. Trimming took 7 bases from V and 8 from J; bases not matched to a gene: 11. From germline, CDR1 is SGHRS and CDR2 YFSETQ. This CDR3 contains 15 residues. The CDR3 DNA follows: TGCGCCAGCGGCGACCGGGACAGGGGGATTTATGAGCAGTTCTTC. Its protein is CASGDRDRGIYEQFF. The full variable domain, with the rest looked up from reference TRBV5-1 and TRBJ2-1, is KAGVTQTPRYLIKTRGQQVTLSCSPISGHRSVSWYQQTPGQGLQFLFEYFSETQRNKGNFPGRFSGRQFSNSRSEMNVSTLELGDSALYLCASGDRDRGIYEQFFGPGTRLTVL.

This clonotype showed up just a few times. The V and J genes are TRBV25-1 and TRBJ1-4; D perhaps matches TRBD1 (5 bases). Germline V gene sequence: CDR1 MGHDK, CDR2 SYGVNS. CDR3 length: 14 amino acids. Trimming took off 3 bases at V and 8 bases at J, with 13 bases between the two ends. CDR3 nucleotides: TGTGCCAGCAGTGATTCCCAGGGAGACGAAAAACTGTTTTTT. It is translated as CASSDSQGDEKLFF.

The CDR3 is CASSLHRGPEAFF. CDR3 DNA sequence: TGTGCCAGCAGCTTACACAGGGGCCCTGAAGCTTTCTTT. J is TRBJ1-1 and V is TRBV11-2, with TRBD1 identical over 7 bases. CDR3 length: 13 amino acids. Trimming cost V 2 bases and J 6 bases; bases outside gene matches: 3. The germline gives CDR1 SGHAT, CDR2 FQNNGV.